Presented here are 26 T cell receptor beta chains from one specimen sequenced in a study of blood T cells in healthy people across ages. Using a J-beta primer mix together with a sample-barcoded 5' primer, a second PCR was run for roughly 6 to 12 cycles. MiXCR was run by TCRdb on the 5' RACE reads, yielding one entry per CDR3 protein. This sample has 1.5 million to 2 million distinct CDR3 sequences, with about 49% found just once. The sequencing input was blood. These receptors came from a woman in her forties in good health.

CDR3 loop: CATRTYTGRGQYF. In DNA form, the CDR3 reads TGTGCCACCAGAACTTATACAGGGCGAGGGCAGTATTTT. V usage is TRBV15 and J usage is TRBJ2-3; possibly TRBD1 for D (6 bases). The CDR3 sequence is 13 residues long. From germline, CDR1 is LNHNV and CDR2 YYDKDF (reference sequence). The V end was cut by 6 bases, the J end by 11 bases, with 18 bases between.

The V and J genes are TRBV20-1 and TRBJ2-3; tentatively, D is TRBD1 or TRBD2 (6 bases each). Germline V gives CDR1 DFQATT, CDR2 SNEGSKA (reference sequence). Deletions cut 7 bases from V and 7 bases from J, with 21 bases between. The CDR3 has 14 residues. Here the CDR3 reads CSVPGGTRSNTQYF. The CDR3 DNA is TGCAGTGTACCCGGGGGCACAAGGTCAAATACGCAGTATTTT.

The DNA for the CDR3 is TGCGCCAGCAGTGAGTCAGGGGCCTCCTACGAGCAGTACTTC. Protein sequence: CASSESGASYEQYF. This chain connects TRBV10-2 to TRBJ2-7; D might be TRBD1 (5 bases). V dropped 0 bases and J dropped 0 bases, with 6 bases sitting between them. Germline V gives CDR1 WSHSY, CDR2 SAAADI. This CDR3 is built from 14 residues.

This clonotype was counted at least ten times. The CDR3 coding sequence is TGCAGCGCAGGAACGGGACAGGGGATGGACATTCAGTACTTC. It yields the protein CSAGTGQGMDIQYF. J is TRBJ2-4 and V is TRBV29-1, with TRBD1 matching 10 bases. Per the germline V gene, CDR1 is SQVTM and CDR2 is ANQGSEA. J lost 8 bases, V lost 7 bases, and 11 bases had no gene match. The CDR3 runs 14 residues.

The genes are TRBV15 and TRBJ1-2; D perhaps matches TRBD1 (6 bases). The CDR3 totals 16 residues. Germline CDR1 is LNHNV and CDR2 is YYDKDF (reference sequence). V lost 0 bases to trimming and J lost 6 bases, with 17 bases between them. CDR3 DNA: TGTGCCACCAGCAGAGATGAACAGGGCCGTATCCATGGCTACACCTTC. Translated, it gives CATSRDEQGRIHGYTF. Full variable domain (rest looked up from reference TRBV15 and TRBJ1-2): DAMVIQNPRYQVTQFGKPVTLSCSQTLNHNVMYWYQQKSSQAPKLLFHYYDKDFNNEADTPDNFQSRRPNTSFCFLDIRSPGLGDTAMYLCATSRDEQGRIHGYTFGSGTRLTVV.

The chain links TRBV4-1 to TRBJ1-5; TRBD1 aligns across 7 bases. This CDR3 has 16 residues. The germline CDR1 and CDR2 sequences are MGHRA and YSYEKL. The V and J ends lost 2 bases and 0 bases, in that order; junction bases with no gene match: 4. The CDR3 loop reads CASSQTEGASNQPQHF. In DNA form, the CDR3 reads TGCGCCAGCAGCCAAACCGAGGGGGCTAGCAATCAGCCCCAGCATTTT.

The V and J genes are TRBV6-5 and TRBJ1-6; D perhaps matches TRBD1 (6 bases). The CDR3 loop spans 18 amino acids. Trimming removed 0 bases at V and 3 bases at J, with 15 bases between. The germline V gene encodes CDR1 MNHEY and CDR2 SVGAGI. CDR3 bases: TGTGCCAGCAGTTACTCGAAGGGGGGACTAAGCTATAATTCACCCCTCCACTTT. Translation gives CASSYSKGGLSYNSPLHF.

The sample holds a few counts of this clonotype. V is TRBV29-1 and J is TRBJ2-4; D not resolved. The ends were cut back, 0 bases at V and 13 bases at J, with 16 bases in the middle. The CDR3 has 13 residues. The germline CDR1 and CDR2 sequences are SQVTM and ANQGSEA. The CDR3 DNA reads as TGCAGCGTTGAAGAAATTATCGGCTCCCCGCAGTACTTC. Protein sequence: CSVEEIIGSPQYF.

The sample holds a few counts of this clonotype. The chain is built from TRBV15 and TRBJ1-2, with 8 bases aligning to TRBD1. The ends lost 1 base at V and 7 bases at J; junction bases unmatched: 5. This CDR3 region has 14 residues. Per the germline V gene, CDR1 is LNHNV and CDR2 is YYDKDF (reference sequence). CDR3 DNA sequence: TGTGCCACCAGCAGAGGGACAGGGTTGGCTGGCTACACCTTC. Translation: CATSRGTGLAGYTF.

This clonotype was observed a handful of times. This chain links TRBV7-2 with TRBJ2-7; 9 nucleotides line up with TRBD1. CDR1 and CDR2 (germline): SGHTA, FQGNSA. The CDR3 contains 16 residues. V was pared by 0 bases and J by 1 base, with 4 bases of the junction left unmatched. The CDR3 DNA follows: TGTGCCAGCAGCTTAGCAGGACAGGGGTTATCCTACGAGCAGTACTTC. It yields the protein CASSLAGQGLSYEQYF.

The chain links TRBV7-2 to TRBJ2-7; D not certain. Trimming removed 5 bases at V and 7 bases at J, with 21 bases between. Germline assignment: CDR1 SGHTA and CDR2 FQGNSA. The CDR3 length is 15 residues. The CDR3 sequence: CASSRLPDSYNEQYF. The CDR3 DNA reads TGTGCCAGCAGCCGCCTGCCAGACTCCTACAATGAGCAGTACTTC.

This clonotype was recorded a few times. The CDR3: CASSDMQRWTWGTDTQYF. The CDR3 coding sequence is TGTGCCAGCAGTGATATGCAGAGGTGGACCTGGGGCACAGATACGCAGTATTTT. The rearrangement joins TRBV25-1 to TRBJ2-3, with D uncertain. The germline V gene has CDR1 MGHDK and CDR2 SYGVNS. Between the trimmed V and J ends, which lost 3 bases and 1 base, there was a span of 20 bases. CDR3 size: 18 residues. Full variable domain (missing parts from reference TRBV25-1 and TRBJ2-3): EADIYQTPRYLVIGTGKKITLECSQTMGHDKMYWYQQDPGMELHLIHYSYGVNSTEKGDLSSESTVSRIRTEHFPLTLESARPSHTSQYLCASSDMQRWTWGTDTQYFGPGTRLTVL.

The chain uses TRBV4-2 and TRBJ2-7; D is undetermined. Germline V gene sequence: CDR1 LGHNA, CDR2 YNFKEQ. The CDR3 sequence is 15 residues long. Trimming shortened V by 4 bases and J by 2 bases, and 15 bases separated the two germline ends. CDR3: CASSPTESPAYEQYF. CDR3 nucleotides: TGTGCCAGCAGCCCCACCGAATCGCCGGCCTACGAGCAGTACTTC.

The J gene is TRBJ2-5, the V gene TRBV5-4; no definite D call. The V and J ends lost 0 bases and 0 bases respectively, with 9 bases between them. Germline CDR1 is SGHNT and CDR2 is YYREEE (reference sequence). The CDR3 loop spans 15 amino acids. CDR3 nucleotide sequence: TGTGCCAGCAGCTTGGGGGGAAAGTACCAAGAGACCCAGTACTTC. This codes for CASSLGGKYQETQYF.

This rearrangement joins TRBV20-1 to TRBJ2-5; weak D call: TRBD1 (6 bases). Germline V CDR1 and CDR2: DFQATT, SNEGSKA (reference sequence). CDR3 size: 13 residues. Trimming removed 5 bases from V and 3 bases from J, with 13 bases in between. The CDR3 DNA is TGCAGTGCTCATGGACAGTCGGAAGAGACCCAGTACTTC. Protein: CSAHGQSEETQYF.

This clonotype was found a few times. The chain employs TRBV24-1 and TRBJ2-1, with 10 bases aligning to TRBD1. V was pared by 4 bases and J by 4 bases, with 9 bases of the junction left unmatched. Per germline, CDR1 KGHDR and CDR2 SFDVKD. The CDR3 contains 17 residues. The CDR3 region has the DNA TGTGCCACCAGTGAAAAACAGACAGGGGGCAGGTACAATGAGCAGTTCTTC. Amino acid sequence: CATSEKQTGGRYNEQFF.

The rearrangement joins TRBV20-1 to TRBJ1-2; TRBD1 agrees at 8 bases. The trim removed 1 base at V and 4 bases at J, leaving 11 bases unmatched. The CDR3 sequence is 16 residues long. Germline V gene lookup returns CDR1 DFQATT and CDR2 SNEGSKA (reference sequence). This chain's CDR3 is CSARAWTGSGGYGYTF. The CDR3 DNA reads TGCAGTGCTAGAGCCTGGACAGGGAGCGGTGGCTATGGCTACACCTTC.

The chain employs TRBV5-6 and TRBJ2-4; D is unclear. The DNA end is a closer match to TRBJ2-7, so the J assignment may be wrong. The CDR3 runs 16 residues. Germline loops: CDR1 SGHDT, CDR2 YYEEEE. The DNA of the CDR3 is TGTGCCAGCAGCTTGGGTCAGAATAGGGACTCCTACGAGCAGTACTTC. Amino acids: CASSLGQNRDSYEQYF.

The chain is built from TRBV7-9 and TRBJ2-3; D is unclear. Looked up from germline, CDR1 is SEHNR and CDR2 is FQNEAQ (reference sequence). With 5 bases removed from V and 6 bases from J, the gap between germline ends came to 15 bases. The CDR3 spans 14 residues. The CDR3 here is CASSLSWVGDTQYF. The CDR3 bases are TGTGCCAGCAGCCTCAGCTGGGTGGGGGATACGCAGTATTTT.

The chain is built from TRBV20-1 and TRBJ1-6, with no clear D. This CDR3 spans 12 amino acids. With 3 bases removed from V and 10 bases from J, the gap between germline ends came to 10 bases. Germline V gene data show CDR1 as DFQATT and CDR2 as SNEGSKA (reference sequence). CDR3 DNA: TGCAGTGCTAGGCCCCAAGGGTCACCCCTCCACTTT. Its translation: CSARPQGSPLHF.

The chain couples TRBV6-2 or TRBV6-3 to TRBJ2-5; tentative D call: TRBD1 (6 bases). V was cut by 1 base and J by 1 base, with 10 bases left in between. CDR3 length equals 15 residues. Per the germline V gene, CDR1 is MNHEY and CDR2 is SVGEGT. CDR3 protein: CASSYWDTLQETQYF. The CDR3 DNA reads TGTGCCAGCAGTTACTGGGACACGCTCCAAGAGACCCAGTACTTC.

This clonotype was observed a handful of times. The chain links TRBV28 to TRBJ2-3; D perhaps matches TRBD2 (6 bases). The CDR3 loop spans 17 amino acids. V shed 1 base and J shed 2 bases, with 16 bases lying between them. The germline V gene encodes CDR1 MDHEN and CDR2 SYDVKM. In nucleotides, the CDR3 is TGTGCCAGCAGTTTATATCGCGCGGGGACTTACACAGATACGCAGTATTTT. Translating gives CASSLYRAGTYTDTQYF.

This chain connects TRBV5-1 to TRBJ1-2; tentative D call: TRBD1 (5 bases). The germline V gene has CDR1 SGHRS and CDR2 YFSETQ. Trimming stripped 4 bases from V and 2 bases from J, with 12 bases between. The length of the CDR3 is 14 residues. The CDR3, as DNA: TGCGCCAGCAGCACAAACGGGGGAAACTATGGCTACACCTTC. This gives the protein CASSTNGGNYGYTF. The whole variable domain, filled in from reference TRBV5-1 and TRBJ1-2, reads KAGVTQTPRYLIKTRGQQVTLSCSPISGHRSVSWYQQTPGQGLQFLFEYFSETQRNKGNFPGRFSGRQFSNSRSEMNVSTLELGDSALYLCASSTNGGNYGYTFGSGTRLTVV.

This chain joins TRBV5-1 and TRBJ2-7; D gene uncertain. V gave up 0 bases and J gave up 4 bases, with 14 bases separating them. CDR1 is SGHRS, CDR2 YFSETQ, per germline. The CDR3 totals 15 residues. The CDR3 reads CASSLASGVGYEQYF. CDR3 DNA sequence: TGCGCCAGCAGCTTGGCGTCTGGGGTCGGTTACGAGCAGTACTTC. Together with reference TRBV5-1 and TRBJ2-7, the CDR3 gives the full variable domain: KAGVTQTPRYLIKTRGQQVTLSCSPISGHRSVSWYQQTPGQGLQFLFEYFSETQRNKGNFPGRFSGRQFSNSRSEMNVSTLELGDSALYLCASSLASGVGYEQYFGPGTRLTVT.

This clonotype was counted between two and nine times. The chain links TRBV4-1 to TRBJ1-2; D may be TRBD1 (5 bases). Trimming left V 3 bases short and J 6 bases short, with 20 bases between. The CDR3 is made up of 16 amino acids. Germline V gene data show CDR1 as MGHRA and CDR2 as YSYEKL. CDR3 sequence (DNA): TGCGCCAGCAGCCACTTCCCGCGGGGGTTCGCTGATGGCTACACCTTC. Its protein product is CASSHFPRGFADGYTF.

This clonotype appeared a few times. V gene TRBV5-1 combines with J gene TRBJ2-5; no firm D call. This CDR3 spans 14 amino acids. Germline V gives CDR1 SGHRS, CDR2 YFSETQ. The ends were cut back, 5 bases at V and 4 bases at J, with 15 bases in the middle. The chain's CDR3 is CASRGLAGLETQYF. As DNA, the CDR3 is TGCGCCAGCAGGGGGTTGGCCGGTCTAGAGACCCAGTACTTC.